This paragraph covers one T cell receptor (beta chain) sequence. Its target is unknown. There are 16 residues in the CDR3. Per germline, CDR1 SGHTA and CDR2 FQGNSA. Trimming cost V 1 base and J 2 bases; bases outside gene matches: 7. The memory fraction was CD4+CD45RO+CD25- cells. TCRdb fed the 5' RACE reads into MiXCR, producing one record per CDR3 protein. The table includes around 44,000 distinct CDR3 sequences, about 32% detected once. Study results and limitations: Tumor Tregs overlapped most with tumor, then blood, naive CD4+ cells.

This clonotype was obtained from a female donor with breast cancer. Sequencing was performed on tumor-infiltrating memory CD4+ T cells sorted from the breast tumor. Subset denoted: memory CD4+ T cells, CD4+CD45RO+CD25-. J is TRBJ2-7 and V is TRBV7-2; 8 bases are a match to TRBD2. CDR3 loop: CASSLEGGRTPYEQYF. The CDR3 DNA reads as TGTGCCAGCAGCTTAGAGGGCGGGAGGACCCCCTACGAGCAGTACTTC.